These 6 T cell receptor beta chains were sequenced from one sample in a study of blood T cells in healthy people across ages. Alongside a J-beta primer mix, a sample-barcoded 5' primer served in a second PCR lasting 7 to 11 cycles. TCRdb re-analysed the 5' RACE reads in MiXCR, keeping a single row per CDR3 protein. The sample lists 1.4 million to 1.5 million distinct CDR3 sequences, roughly 40% occurring once. Sequencing was performed on blood. These receptors all come from a woman between 18 and 29 years old in good health.

The table lists this clonotype with many counts. CDR3 residues: CASSPRVDNEQFF. CDR3 in DNA: TGCGCCAGCAGTCCCAGGGTAGACAATGAGCAGTTCTTC. The rearrangement links TRBV10-1 to TRBJ2-1, with D perhaps matching TRBD1 (5 bases). The V gene's germline CDR1 is WNHNN and CDR2 SYGVQD (reference sequence). The CDR3 is made up of 13 amino acids. The ends were cut back, 5 bases at V and 5 bases at J, with 10 bases in the middle.

This clonotype came up a few times. DNA for the CDR3: TGCGCCAGCAGCCAAGAGGCGGGAGGGCTGGGTGAGCAGTTCTTC. Its translation: CASSQEAGGLGEQFF. This chain uses TRBV4-1 with TRBJ2-1; the match to TRBD2 covers 9 bases. The length of the CDR3 is 15 residues. V shed 0 bases, J shed 9 bases, and the junction held 6 bases outside the gene matches. Germline V lookup: CDR1 MGHRA, CDR2 YSYEKL.

This clonotype was detected ten times or more. This chain connects TRBV12-3 or TRBV12-4 to TRBJ2-7; D is unclear. V was pared by 5 bases and J by 3 bases, with 5 bases between. The CDR3 extends over 11 amino acids. CDR3 in amino acids: CASSTNYEQYF. In nucleotides, the CDR3 is TGTGCCAGCAGTACCAACTACGAGCAGTACTTC.

The chain employs TRBV20-1 and TRBJ1-1; TRBD1 matches at 8 bases. Germline V gene lookup returns CDR1 DFQATT and CDR2 SNEGSKA (reference sequence). V gave up 6 bases and J gave up 4 bases; unmatched junction bases: 7. The CDR3 covers 13 residues. The CDR3 protein is CSAPRTGLTEAFF. The CDR3 DNA follows: TGCAGTGCCCCGCGGACAGGGCTCACTGAAGCTTTCTTT.

The V call is TRBV7-6, the J call TRBJ1-2, with TRBD1 identical over 10 bases. This CDR3 comprises 16 residues. Per the germline V gene, CDR1 is SGHVS and CDR2 is FNYEAQ. Trimming cost V 3 bases and J 3 bases; bases outside gene matches: 7. CDR3 DNA: TGTGCCAGCAGCTTGTTAGGGACAGGGGAATACTATGGCTACACCTTC. This codes for CASSLLGTGEYYGYTF. Full variable domain (outside the CDR3, taken from reference TRBV7-6 and TRBJ1-2): GAGVSQSPRYKVTKRGQDVALRCDPISGHVSLYWYRQALGQGPEFLTYFNYEAQQDKSGLPNDRFSAERPEGSISTLTIQRTEQRDSAMYRCASSLLGTGEYYGYTFGSGTRLTVV.

The gene calls are TRBV7-9 and TRBJ1-5; D perhaps matches TRBD1 (6 bases). V was clipped by 0 bases and J by 5 bases, with 11 bases between them. Germline CDR1 SEHNR, CDR2 FQNEAQ (reference sequence). The CDR3 sequence is 15 residues long. The CDR3 DNA follows: TGTGCCAGCAGCTTAGCATCGGGGGGCGATCAGCCCCAGCATTTT. This gives the protein CASSLASGGDQPQHF. The full variable domain, completed using reference TRBV7-9 and TRBJ1-5, is DTGVSQNPRHKITKRGQNVTFRCDPISEHNRLYWYRQTLGQGPEFLTYFQNEAQLEKSRLLSDRFSAERPKGSFSTLEIQRTEQGDSAMYLCASSLASGGDQPQHFGDGTRLSIL.